This T cell receptor (beta chain) originates from a study of T cell responses to AZD1222 COVID-19 vaccine. Data came from immunoSEQ multiplex PCR; TCRdb stores just in-frame clones and leaves some out. The table shows about 130,000 clones, with 80% to 90% occurring only once. This clone was counted between two and nine times. The length of the CDR3 is 13 residues. V lost 5 bases, J lost 2 bases, and 9 bases lay in between. The germline V gene has CDR1 SGHAT and CDR2 FQDESV (reference sequence). The material sequenced was peripheral blood, taken on day 0 of AZD1222 vaccination. This chain uses TRBV11-1 with TRBJ1-2; D not certain. The sequence was obtained from an adult in good health. The CDR3 DNA is TGTGCCAGCAGCCGCGACGGAAACTATGGCTACACCTTC. This encodes CASSRDGNYGYTF.